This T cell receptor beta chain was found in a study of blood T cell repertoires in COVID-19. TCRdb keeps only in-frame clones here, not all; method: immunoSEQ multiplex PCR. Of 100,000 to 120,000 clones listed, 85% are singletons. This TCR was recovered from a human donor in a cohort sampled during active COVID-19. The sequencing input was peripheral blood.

The DNA of the CDR3 is TGCGCCAGCAGCTTGGACGGAGCTAACTATGGCTACACCTTC. Translating gives CASSLDGANYGYTF. This chain uses TRBV5-1 with TRBJ1-2, with D hard to call. From germline, CDR1 is SGHRS and CDR2 YFSETQ. The V and J ends lost 0 bases and 0 bases respectively, with 6 bases between them. The CDR3 is made up of 14 amino acids.